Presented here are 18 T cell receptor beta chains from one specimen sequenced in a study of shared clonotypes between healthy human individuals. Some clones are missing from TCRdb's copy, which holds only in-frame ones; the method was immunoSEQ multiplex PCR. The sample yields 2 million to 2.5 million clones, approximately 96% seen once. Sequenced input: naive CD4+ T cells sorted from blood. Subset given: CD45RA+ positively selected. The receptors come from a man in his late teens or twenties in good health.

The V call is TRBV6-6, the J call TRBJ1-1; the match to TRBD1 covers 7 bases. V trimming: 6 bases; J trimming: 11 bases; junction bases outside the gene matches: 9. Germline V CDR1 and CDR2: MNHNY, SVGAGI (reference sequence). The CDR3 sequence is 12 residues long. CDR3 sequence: CASSSRQGRAFF. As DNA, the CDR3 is TGTGCCAGCAGCTCTCGACAGGGTCGGGCTTTCTTT.

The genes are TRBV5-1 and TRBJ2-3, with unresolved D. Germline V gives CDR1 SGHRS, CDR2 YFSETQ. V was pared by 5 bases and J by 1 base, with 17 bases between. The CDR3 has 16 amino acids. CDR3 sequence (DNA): TGCGCCAGCAGGCGCTTGGGGTCTAGGGGCACAGATACGCAGTATTTT. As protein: CASRRLGSRGTDTQYF.

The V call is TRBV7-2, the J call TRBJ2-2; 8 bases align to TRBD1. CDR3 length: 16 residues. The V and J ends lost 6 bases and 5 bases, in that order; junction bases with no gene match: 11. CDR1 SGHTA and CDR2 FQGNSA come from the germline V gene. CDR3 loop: CASSFQGAKGTGELFF. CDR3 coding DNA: TGTGCCAGCAGTTTTCAGGGGGCTAAGGGAACCGGGGAGCTGTTTTTT.

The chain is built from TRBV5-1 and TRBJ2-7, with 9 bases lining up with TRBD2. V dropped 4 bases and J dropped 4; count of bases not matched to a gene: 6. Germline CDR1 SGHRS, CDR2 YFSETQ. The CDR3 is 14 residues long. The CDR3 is CASSVGSGSYEQYF. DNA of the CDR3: TGCGCCAGCAGCGTGGGTAGCGGGAGTTACGAGCAGTACTTC. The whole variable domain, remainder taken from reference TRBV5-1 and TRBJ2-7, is KAGVTQTPRYLIKTRGQQVTLSCSPISGHRSVSWYQQTPGQGLQFLFEYFSETQRNKGNFPGRFSGRQFSNSRSEMNVSTLELGDSALYLCASSVGSGSYEQYFGPGTRLTVT.

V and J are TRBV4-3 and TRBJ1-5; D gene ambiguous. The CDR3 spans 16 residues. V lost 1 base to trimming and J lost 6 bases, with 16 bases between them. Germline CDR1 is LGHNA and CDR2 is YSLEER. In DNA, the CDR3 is TGCGCCAGCAGCCAAGGGCGGGAGGGAGGCGGTCAGCCCCAGCATTTT. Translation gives CASSQGREGGGQPQHF.

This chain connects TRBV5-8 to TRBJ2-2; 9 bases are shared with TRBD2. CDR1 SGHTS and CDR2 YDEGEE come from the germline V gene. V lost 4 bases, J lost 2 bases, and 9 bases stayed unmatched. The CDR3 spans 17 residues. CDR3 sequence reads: CASSRAGLAGNTGELFF. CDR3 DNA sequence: TGTGCCAGCAGCAGAGCGGGACTAGCAGGAAACACCGGGGAGCTGTTTTTT.

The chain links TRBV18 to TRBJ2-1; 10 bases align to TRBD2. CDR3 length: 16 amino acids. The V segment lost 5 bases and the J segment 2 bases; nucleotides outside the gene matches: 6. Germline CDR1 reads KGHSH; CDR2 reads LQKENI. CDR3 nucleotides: TGTGCCAGCTCATCACTTCTAGCGGGAGCCTACAATGAGCAGTTCTTC. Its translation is CASSSLLAGAYNEQFF.

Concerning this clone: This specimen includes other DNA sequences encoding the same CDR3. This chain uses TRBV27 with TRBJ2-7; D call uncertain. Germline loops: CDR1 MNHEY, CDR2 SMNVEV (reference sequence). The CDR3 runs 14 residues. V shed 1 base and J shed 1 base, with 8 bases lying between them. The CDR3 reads CASSLFPGSYEQYF. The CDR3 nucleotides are TGTGCCAGCAGTTTATTCCCAGGATCCTACGAGCAGTACTTC.

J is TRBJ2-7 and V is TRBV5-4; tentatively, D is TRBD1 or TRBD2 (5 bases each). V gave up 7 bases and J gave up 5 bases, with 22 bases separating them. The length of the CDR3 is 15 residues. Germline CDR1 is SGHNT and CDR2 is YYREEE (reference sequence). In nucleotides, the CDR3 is TGTGCCAGCCAAGTAGGACACCAACTAGACCACGAGCAGTACTTC. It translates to CASQVGHQLDHEQYF.

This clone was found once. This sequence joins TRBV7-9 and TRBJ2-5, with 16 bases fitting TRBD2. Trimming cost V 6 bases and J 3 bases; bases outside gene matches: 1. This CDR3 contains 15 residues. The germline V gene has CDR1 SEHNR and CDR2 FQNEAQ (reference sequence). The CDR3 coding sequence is TGTGCCAGCAGAGGGACTAGCGGGAGGGAAGAGACCCAGTACTTC. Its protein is CASRGTSGREETQYF. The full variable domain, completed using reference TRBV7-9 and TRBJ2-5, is DTGVSQNPRHKITKRGQNVTFRCDPISEHNRLYWYRQTLGQGPEFLTYFQNEAQLEKSRLLSDRFSAERPKGSFSTLEIQRTEQGDSAMYLCASRGTSGREETQYFGPGTRLLVL.

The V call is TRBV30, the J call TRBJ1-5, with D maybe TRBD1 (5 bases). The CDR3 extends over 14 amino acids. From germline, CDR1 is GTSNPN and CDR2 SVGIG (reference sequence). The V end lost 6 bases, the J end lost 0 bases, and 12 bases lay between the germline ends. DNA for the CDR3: TGTGCCTGCGCCCGGGGCGGTAGCAATCAGCCCCAGCATTTT. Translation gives CACARGGSNQPQHF. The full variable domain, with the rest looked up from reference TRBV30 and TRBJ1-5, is SQTIHQWPATLVQPVGSPLSLECTVEGTSNPNLYWYRQAAGRGLQLLFYSVGIGQISSEVPQNLSASRPQDRQFILSSKKLLLSDSGFYLCACARGGSNQPQHFGDGTRLSIL.

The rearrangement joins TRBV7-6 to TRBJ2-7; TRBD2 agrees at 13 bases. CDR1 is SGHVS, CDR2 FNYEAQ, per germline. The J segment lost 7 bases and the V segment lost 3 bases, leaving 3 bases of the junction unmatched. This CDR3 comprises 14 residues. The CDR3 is CASSLGLAGSEQYF. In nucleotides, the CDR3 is TGTGCCAGCAGCTTGGGACTAGCGGGGTCTGAGCAGTACTTC.

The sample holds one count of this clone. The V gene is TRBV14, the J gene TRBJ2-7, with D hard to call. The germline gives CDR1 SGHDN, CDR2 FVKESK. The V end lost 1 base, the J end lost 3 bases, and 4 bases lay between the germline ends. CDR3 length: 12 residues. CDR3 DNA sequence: TGTGCCAGCAGCCAAGCTTACTACGAGCAGTACTTC. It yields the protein CASSQAYYEQYF. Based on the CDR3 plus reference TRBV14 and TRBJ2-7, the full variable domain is EAGVTQFPSHSVIEKGQTVTLRCDPISGHDNLYWYRRVMGKEIKFLLHFVKESKQDESGMPNNRFLAERTGGTYSTLKVQPAELEDSGVYFCASSQAYYEQYFGPGTRLTVT.

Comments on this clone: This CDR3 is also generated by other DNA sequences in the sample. The CDR3 region has the DNA TGCGCCAGCAGCTTGGCGTTGACAGGGGCCTACGAGCAGTACTTC. Translation: CASSLALTGAYEQYF. The chain uses TRBV5-1 and TRBJ2-7, with TRBD1 identical over 8 bases. Germline CDR1 is SGHRS and CDR2 is YFSETQ. There are 15 residues in the CDR3. Trimming at V came to 0 bases and at J to 2 bases, leaving 4 bases not matched to a gene. Complete variable domain (other parts from reference TRBV5-1 and TRBJ2-7): KAGVTQTPRYLIKTRGQQVTLSCSPISGHRSVSWYQQTPGQGLQFLFEYFSETQRNKGNFPGRFSGRQFSNSRSEMNVSTLELGDSALYLCASSLALTGAYEQYFGPGTRLTVT.

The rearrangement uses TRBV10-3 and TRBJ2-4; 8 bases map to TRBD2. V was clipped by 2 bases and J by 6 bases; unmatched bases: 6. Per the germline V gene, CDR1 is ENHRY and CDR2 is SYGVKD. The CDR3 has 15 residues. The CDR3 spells CAISESGSVRNIQYF. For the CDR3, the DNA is TGTGCCATCAGTGAGAGCGGGAGCGTCAGAAACATTCAGTACTTC.

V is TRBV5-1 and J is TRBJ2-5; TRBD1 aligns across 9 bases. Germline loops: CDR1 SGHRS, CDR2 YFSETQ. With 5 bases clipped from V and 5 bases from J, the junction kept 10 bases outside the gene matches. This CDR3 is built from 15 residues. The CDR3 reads CASSQQGASGETQYF. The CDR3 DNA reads TGCGCCAGCAGTCAACAGGGGGCGTCAGGCGAGACCCAGTACTTC.

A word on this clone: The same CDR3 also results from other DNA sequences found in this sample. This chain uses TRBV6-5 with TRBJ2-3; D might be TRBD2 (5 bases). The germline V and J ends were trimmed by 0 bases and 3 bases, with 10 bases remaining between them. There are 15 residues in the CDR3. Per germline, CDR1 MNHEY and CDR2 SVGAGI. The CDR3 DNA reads TGTGCCAGCAGTTACTCTGGAGGACCAACAGATACGCAGTATTTT. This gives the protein CASSYSGGPTDTQYF.

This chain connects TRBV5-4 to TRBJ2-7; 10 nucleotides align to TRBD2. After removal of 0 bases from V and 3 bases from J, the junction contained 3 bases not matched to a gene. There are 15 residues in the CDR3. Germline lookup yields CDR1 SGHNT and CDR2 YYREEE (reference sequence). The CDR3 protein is CASSLASGSLYEQYF. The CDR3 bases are TGTGCCAGCAGCTTGGCTAGCGGGAGTCTCTACGAGCAGTACTTC.